Below are 32 T cell receptor beta chains sequenced from a single sample in a study of cytomegalovirus exposure and HLA in healthy donors. Sequencing was performed with immunoSEQ multiplex PCR; in TCRdb, only in-frame clones are kept and a portion is missing. The table records around 400,000 clones, 86% of them present only once. The sequencing input was PBMCs. These receptors all come from a woman aged 18-30 years in good health and CMV-seronegative.

V usage is TRBV29-1 and J usage is TRBJ2-1; 9 bases match TRBD1. The CDR3 sequence is 15 residues long. Trimming at V came to 7 bases and at J to 6 bases, leaving 13 bases not matched to a gene. Germline CDR1 is SQVTM and CDR2 is ANQGSEA. This CDR3 is CSDHLGTGFSNEQFF. CDR3 bases: TGCAGCGACCACCTCGGGACAGGGTTTTCCAATGAGCAGTTCTTC.

The chain carries TRBV28 and TRBJ1-3; no definite D call. This CDR3 is 16 amino acids long. The germline V and J ends were trimmed by 5 bases and 2 bases, with 16 bases remaining between them. Germline V gives CDR1 MDHEN, CDR2 SYDVKM. CDR3 sequence reads: CASSEPGSWAGNTIYF. The CDR3 coding sequence is TGTGCCAGCAGTGAGCCGGGTTCTTGGGCTGGAAACACCATATATTTT.

This clone appeared a single time. The rearrangement links TRBV28 to TRBJ1-6; D not certain. Germline lookup yields CDR1 MDHEN and CDR2 SYDVKM. Between the trimmed V and J ends, which lost 4 bases and 9 bases, there was a span of 19 bases. The CDR3 is 16 residues long. This CDR3 is CASSSLIREVASPLHF. As DNA, the CDR3 is TGTGCCAGCAGTTCTTTAATACGAGAGGTGGCTTCACCCCTCCACTTT.

J is TRBJ2-1 and V is TRBV9, with TRBD1 as a possible D gene (5 bases). This CDR3 is 12 amino acids long. Deletions cut 2 bases from V and 10 bases from J, with 10 bases between. The germline CDR1 and CDR2 sequences are SGDLS and YYNGEE. Written as DNA, the CDR3 is TGTGCCAGCAGCGTTGCTGACAGAGAGCAGTTCTTC. Translating it yields CASSVADREQFF.

This clone appeared once. The chain couples TRBV19 to TRBJ1-2; tentative D call: TRBD1 (5 bases). With 3 bases removed from V and 6 bases from J, the gap between germline ends came to 26 bases. Germline V gene data show CDR1 as LNHDA and CDR2 as SQIVND (reference sequence). CDR3 length: 18 amino acids. This CDR3 reads CASSIPRERTTIGDGYTF. CDR3 nucleotides: TGTGCCAGTAGTATCCCCAGGGAAAGGACGACGATTGGGGATGGCTACACCTTC.

Only a few counts were recorded for this clone. The rearrangement uses TRBV19 and TRBJ1-5, with a possible D match to TRBD1 (5 bases). The V and J ends lost 7 bases and 3 bases respectively, with 19 bases between them. CDR1 and CDR2 from the germline V gene are LNHDA and SQIVND (reference sequence). The CDR3 has 16 amino acids. In DNA, the CDR3 is TGTGCCAGTACTCCCATGGGCAGGGCGACCAATCAGCCCCAGCATTTT. It encodes CASTPMGRATNQPQHF.

This clone has only one observation. The J gene is TRBJ1-2, the V gene TRBV4-1; the D gene is possibly TRBD1 (6 bases). This CDR3 comprises 17 residues. V gave up 2 bases and J gave up 5 bases, with 21 bases separating them. Germline CDR1 MGHRA, CDR2 YSYEKL. The CDR3, as DNA: TGCGCCAGCAGCCAACCTTCACGCGGGGGGCTGAGGTATGGCTACACCTTC. Amino acids: CASSQPSRGGLRYGYTF.

V and J are TRBV28 and TRBJ1-4, with 8 bases fitting TRBD1. J gave up 2 bases and V 6 bases, and 5 bases lay outside the gene matches. CDR1 is MDHEN, CDR2 SYDVKM, per germline. CDR3 length: 15 amino acids. The CDR3 nucleotides are TGTGCCAGCAGCCATCGACAGGGGACTAATGAAAAACTGTTTTTT. This gives the protein CASSHRQGTNEKLFF.

The V gene is TRBV27, the J gene TRBJ2-3, with D uncertain. This CDR3 is 13 amino acids long. The ends were cut back, 5 bases at V and 2 bases at J, with 8 bases in the middle. CDR1 is MNHEY, CDR2 SMNVEV, per germline (reference sequence). CDR3 residues: CASSRVITDTQYF. For the CDR3, the DNA is TGTGCCAGCAGTCGGGTAATCACAGATACGCAGTATTTT.

The gene calls are TRBV7-8 and TRBJ1-2; perhaps TRBD1 as D (6 bases). The CDR3 contains 12 residues. V lost 4 bases and J 10 bases, leaving 13 bases between the germline ends. Germline assignment: CDR1 SGHVS and CDR2 FQNEAQ. CDR3 residues: CASSSNRAAYTF. In nucleotides, the CDR3 is TGTGCCAGCAGCTCCAACAGGGCAGCCTACACCTTC.

This rearrangement joins TRBV7-6 to TRBJ2-7, with D possibly TRBD1 on 6 matching bases. The germline V gene encodes CDR1 SGHVS and CDR2 FNYEAQ. The CDR3 consists of 12 residues. V was shortened by 5 bases and J by 6 bases, with 11 bases between the two germline ends. The CDR3 nucleotides read TGTGCCAGCAGCGACACAGGGCGCGAGCAGTACTTC. This gives the protein CASSDTGREQYF.

A few counts support this clone. The V call is TRBV28, the J call TRBJ1-4; maybe TRBD1 (6 bases). Trimming took 7 bases from V and 5 from J, leaving 17 bases between them. The CDR3 covers 15 residues. Germline assignment: CDR1 MDHEN and CDR2 SYDVKM. The CDR3 DNA follows: TGTGCCAGCAATCCTACAGGGACGTCCAATGAAAAACTGTTTTTT. As protein: CASNPTGTSNEKLFF.

The sample holds one count of this clone. The chain carries TRBV9 and TRBJ2-5, with a weak D call TRBD2 (6 bases). This CDR3 spans 15 amino acids. Trimming left V 4 bases short and J 2 bases short, with 15 bases between. The germline CDR1 and CDR2 sequences are SGDLS and YYNGEE. CDR3 in DNA: TGTGCCAGCAGCCCCGGGGGTATTCCTCAAGAGACCCAGTACTTC. This sequence encodes CASSPGGIPQETQYF.

The chain carries TRBV29-1 and TRBJ1-2; D not resolved. CDR1 is SQVTM, CDR2 ANQGSEA, per germline. This CDR3 is 13 amino acids long. V was cut by 6 bases and J by 0 bases, with 11 bases left in between. The CDR3 region is CSVSEVANYGYTF. CDR3 nucleotides: TGCAGCGTGTCCGAGGTGGCTAACTATGGCTACACCTTC.

The chain carries TRBV19 and TRBJ2-5, with D perhaps TRBD1 (5 bases). V lost 6 bases, J lost 3 bases, and 11 bases lay in between. Germline V CDR1 and CDR2: LNHDA, SQIVND (reference sequence). The CDR3 consists of 13 residues. The CDR3 DNA is TGTGCCAGTAGCCTATCAGGGAAAGAGACCCAGTACTTC. Its protein product is CASSLSGKETQYF.

The CDR3 DNA sequence: TGTGCCAGCAGCCGACTAGCGGGGGTTGATGAGACCCAGTACTTC. It yields the protein CASSRLAGVDETQYF. The genes are TRBV7-7 and TRBJ2-5, with TRBD2 matching 12 bases. The CDR3 totals 15 residues. Germline V CDR1 and CDR2: SSHAT, FNYEAQ (reference sequence). The J segment lost 5 bases and the V segment lost 5 bases, leaving 6 bases of the junction unmatched.

The rearrangement joins TRBV15 to TRBJ2-1, with TRBD2 identical over 8 bases. Germline CDR1 is LNHNV and CDR2 is YYDKDF (reference sequence). The V gene end was trimmed by 3 bases and the J gene end by 7 bases; junction bases not matched to a gene: 14. This CDR3 has 17 residues. The CDR3 protein is CATSSPRSGGNGNEQFF. For the CDR3, the DNA is TGTGCCACCAGCAGTCCACGATCGGGGGGGAACGGGAATGAGCAGTTCTTC.

The chain carries TRBV29-1 and TRBJ2-1; 7 bases line up with TRBD2. This CDR3 spans 16 amino acids. J gave up 3 bases and V 0 bases, and 8 bases lay outside the gene matches. Germline V lookup: CDR1 SQVTM, CDR2 ANQGSEA. Here the CDR3 reads CSVEDPGRAVYNEQFF. CDR3 in DNA: TGCAGCGTTGAAGATCCGGGGAGGGCCGTCTACAATGAGCAGTTCTTC.

The J gene is TRBJ1-6, the V gene TRBV4-1; TRBD1 matches at 8 bases. This CDR3 is 18 amino acids long. V shed 1 base and J 7 bases; nucleotides not matched to a gene: 12. From germline, CDR1 is MGHRA and CDR2 YSYEKL. CDR3 region: CASSQGAARGPENSPLHF. As DNA, the CDR3 is TGCGCCAGCAGCCAAGGAGCTGCCAGGGGGCCGGAGAATTCACCCCTCCACTTT.

J is TRBJ1-2 and V is TRBV27; possible D gene TRBD1, 5 bases. Germline CDR1 is MNHEY and CDR2 is SMNVEV (reference sequence). The CDR3 covers 14 residues. V lost 8 bases and J lost 2, with 15 bases in between. In DNA form, the CDR3 reads TGTGCCAGCCGTCCCGACGGGGGAAACTATGGCTACACCTTC. Amino acid sequence: CASRPDGGNYGYTF.

The rearrangement joins TRBV30 to TRBJ2-7; D perhaps matches TRBD1 (6 bases). The V gene lost 7 bases and the J gene lost 4 bases, with 11 bases spanning the gap. Germline values: CDR1 GTSNPN, CDR2 SVGIG (reference sequence). This CDR3 has 11 residues. The CDR3 DNA is TGTGCCTTGGAGGACAGATACGAGCAGTACTTC. Translating it yields CALEDRYEQYF.

The V and J genes are TRBV11-3 and TRBJ2-7; TRBD1 agrees at 8 bases. Germline CDR1 reads SGHNT; CDR2 reads YENEEA. V lost 5 bases to trimming and J lost 5 bases; unmatched junction nucleotides: 5. The CDR3 extends over 13 amino acids. CDR3 loop: CASSQGQANEQYF. CDR3 sequence (DNA): TGTGCCAGCAGCCAGGGACAGGCTAACGAGCAGTACTTC.

In its sample, this clone was seen once. The chain couples TRBV14 to TRBJ1-4; a weak D match, TRBD1 (6 bases). This CDR3 is built from 17 residues. Germline lookup yields CDR1 SGHDN and CDR2 FVKESK. With 3 bases removed from V and 5 bases from J, the gap between germline ends came to 19 bases. The CDR3 sequence is CASSQQRRGHQNEKLFF. In DNA, the CDR3 is TGTGCCAGCAGCCAGCAAAGAAGGGGACACCAGAATGAAAAACTGTTTTTT. Full variable domain (remainder filled in from reference TRBV14 and TRBJ1-4): EAGVTQFPSHSVIEKGQTVTLRCDPISGHDNLYWYRRVMGKEIKFLLHFVKESKQDESGMPNNRFLAERTGGTYSTLKVQPAELEDSGVYFCASSQQRRGHQNEKLFFGSGTQLSVL.

Only one count was recorded for this clone. The V gene is TRBV7-9, the J gene TRBJ1-4; 7 positions match TRBD1. Germline assignment: CDR1 SEHNR and CDR2 FQNEAQ (reference sequence). The CDR3 length is 16 residues. V dropped 1 base and J dropped 8; count of bases not matched to a gene: 10. CDR3: CASSLGPDRPGEKLFF. The CDR3 bases are TGTGCCAGCAGCTTAGGGCCGGACAGGCCGGGCGAAAAACTGTTTTTT.

The rearrangement links TRBV2 to TRBJ2-3; TRBD2 agrees at 9 bases. CDR1 and CDR2 from the germline V gene are SNHLY and FYNNEI. This CDR3 spans 14 amino acids. V was pared by 10 bases and J by 2 bases, with 7 bases of the junction left unmatched. CDR3 amino acids: CAIAGGGATDTQYF. The CDR3 bases are TGTGCCATCGCTGGCGGGGGGGCCACAGATACGCAGTATTTT.

CDR3 in DNA: TGTGCCAGCAGGTGGACTTCCGGGGAGACCCAGTACTTC. This codes for CASRWTSGETQYF. This chain joins TRBV6-5 and TRBJ2-5; D is perhaps TRBD2 (5 bases). Deletions cut 6 bases from V and 5 bases from J, with 13 bases between. The CDR3 has 13 residues. Germline V CDR1 and CDR2: MNHEY, SVGAGI.

J is TRBJ1-2 and V is TRBV19; D unresolved. Germline CDR1 reads LNHDA; CDR2 reads SQIVND (reference sequence). CDR3 length: 14 residues. V shed 2 bases and J shed 0 bases, with 7 bases lying between them. CDR3 nucleotides: TGTGCCAGTAGTATACTGGCAGCTAACTATGGCTACACCTTC. Translating it yields CASSILAANYGYTF.

CDR3 amino acids: CASSPRDRGVTGYTF. The CDR3 DNA follows: TGTGCCAGCAGTCCCCGCGACAGGGGAGTCACAGGCTACACCTTC. The V gene is TRBV28, the J gene TRBJ1-2; 8 nucleotides match TRBD1. V shed 5 bases, J shed 8 bases, and the junction held 13 bases outside the gene matches. The CDR3 is made up of 15 amino acids. Per germline, CDR1 MDHEN and CDR2 SYDVKM.

The chain uses TRBV19 and TRBJ2-7; 8 positions agree with TRBD2. Trimming cost V 6 bases and J 5 bases; bases outside gene matches: 15. The CDR3 consists of 16 residues. Germline CDR1 reads LNHDA; CDR2 reads SQIVND (reference sequence). CDR3 loop: CASRNPGLVGSDEQYF. CDR3 DNA: TGTGCCAGTAGAAACCCGGGACTAGTGGGTTCAGACGAGCAGTACTTC. Together with reference TRBV19 and TRBJ2-7, the CDR3 gives the full variable domain: DGGITQSPKYLFRKEGQNVTLSCEQNLNHDAMYWYRQDPGQGLRLIYYSQIVNDFQKGDIAEGYSVSREKKESFPLTVTSAQKNPTAFYLCASRNPGLVGSDEQYFGPGTRLTVT.

The J gene is TRBJ1-2, the V gene TRBV11-2; TRBD1 is a possible D gene (5 bases). V lost 3 bases to trimming and J lost 6 bases, with 11 bases between them. From germline, CDR1 is SGHAT and CDR2 FQNNGV. CDR3 size: 13 residues. CDR3 sequence (DNA): TGTGCCAGCAGCTTGACAGAAACGGATGGCTACACCTTC. Its translation is CASSLTETDGYTF.

J is TRBJ2-7 and V is TRBV6-5, with D perhaps matching TRBD1 (5 bases). This CDR3 is 15 amino acids long. Per the germline V gene, CDR1 is MNHEY and CDR2 is SVGAGI. V was clipped by 8 bases and J by 2 bases, with 19 bases between them. The CDR3 DNA is TGTGCCAGCCAAGAGTGGCCAGGGAAAACCTACGAGCAGTACTTC. Residues: CASQEWPGKTYEQYF.

The V gene is TRBV29-1, the J gene TRBJ1-2; 7 nucleotides align to TRBD1. V lost 6 bases to trimming and J lost 6 bases; unmatched junction nucleotides: 10. CDR3 length equals 13 residues. Germline V gene lookup returns CDR1 SQVTM and CDR2 ANQGSEA. Here the CDR3 DNA reads TGCAGCGTCCGGCGAACGACAGGGAATGGCTACACCTTC. It is translated as CSVRRTTGNGYTF.